This T cell receptor beta chain was found in a study of T cells in Graves' hyperthyroidism and ophthalmopathy. TCR beta CDR3 regions were amplified from RNA transcripts. First-round RT-PCR with HTBI primers amplified the TCR CDR3 region. TCRdb recomputed calls from the multiplex PCR reads with MiXCR, one row per CDR3 protein. Among over 650,000 distinct CDR3 sequences listed, about 45% were seen once. V was pared by 1 base and J by 1 base, with 7 bases between. CDR3 length: 15 residues. In germline, CDR1 is LNHDA, CDR2 SQIVND (reference sequence). Sequenced material: peripheral blood or thyroid tissue (not recorded which). This receptor was obtained from an adult man with Graves' disease, either hyperthyroidism or ophthalmopathy (not recorded which). The chain uses TRBV19 and TRBJ2-2, with unresolved D. The CDR3 nucleotides read TGTGCCAGTAGTATAGGACTCGTGAACACCGGGGAGCTGTTTTTT. This gives the protein CASSIGLVNTGELFF.